The T cell receptor beta chain described here comes from a study of T cell responses to AZD1222 COVID-19 vaccine. The length of the CDR3 is 13 residues. Germline CDR1 and CDR2: SGHAT and FQNNGV. The ends were cut back, 1 base at V and 2 bases at J, with 6 bases in the middle. Study-level results: Donors were mostly white British, more females; clonal diversity possibly underestimated. Spike-specific TCRs gained breadth and depth after people received two AZD1222 doses. Only after the peak T cell response were repertoires sampled.

The study pooled second doses at about 4 or about 12 weeks. Profiled with immunoSEQ multiplex PCR; TCRdb holds only in-frame clones, not every one. The table shows approximately 150,000 clones, with approximately 90% occurring only once. Worth noting for this clone: What it binds is not known.

V gene TRBV11-2 combines with J gene TRBJ2-7; perhaps TRBD1 as D (5 bases). The specimen comprised peripheral blood, sampled 28 days after the second AZD1222 dose. The receptor was isolated from an adult who received the AZD1222 COVID-19 vaccine. Here the CDR3 reads CASSLGQTYEQYF. The CDR3 bases are TGTGCCAGCAGCTTAGGACAGACCTACGAGCAGTACTTC.